This T cell receptor beta chain was retrieved from a study of human versus mouse CDR3 diversity and MHC coevolution. Whole-study results and caveats: Most of the three human donors had the lowest clonal inequality. Approximately 1.7 million TCR beta clonotypes were estimated for humans, the largest repertoire.

Naive CD4 T cells, CD45RO-negative and CD62L-positive, were flow-sorted from PBMCs. Unmatched junction bases numbered 6, after V lost 5 bases and J lost 5 bases. Germline values: CDR1 MNHEY, CDR2 SVGAGI. The CDR3 is made up of 15 amino acids. The assay was immunoSEQ multiplex PCR, and TCRdb's table has in-frame clones only and misses some. This repertoire shows about 81,000 clones, around 95% found once; its top ten account for approximately 1.5%. A remark on this clone: Its antigen remains unknown.

Sequences were obtained from naive CD4+ T cells from blood. Indicated subset: CD45RO-negative CD62L-positive naive CD4 T cells. The chain couples TRBV6-5 to TRBJ1-5; 10 nucleotides align to TRBD1. The TCR comes from a person between 30 and 69 years old in good health. CDR3 DNA: TGTGCCAGCAGTCAACGACAGGGGGCCGATCAGCCCCAGCATTTT. This encodes CASSQRQGADQPQHF.